Below are 5 T cell receptor beta chains sequenced from a single sample in a study of blood T cell repertoires in COVID-19. Sequencing was performed with immunoSEQ multiplex PCR; in TCRdb, only in-frame clones are kept and a portion is missing. The sample contains approximately 330,000 clones, more than 75% of which appear only once. Specimen: peripheral blood. All receptors derive from a woman between 45 and 65 years old with active or convalescent COVID-19.

The rearrangement joins TRBV5-1 to TRBJ1-1, with D perhaps matching TRBD1 (5 bases). Germline V gives CDR1 SGHRS, CDR2 YFSETQ. The CDR3 spans 16 residues. Trimming cost V 0 bases and J 0 bases, with 12 bases left between them. The CDR3: CASSLVTGHLNTEAFF. The DNA for the CDR3 is TGCGCCAGCAGCTTGGTTACCGGACATCTGAACACTGAAGCTTTCTTT.

This chain links TRBV28 with TRBJ1-6, with 8 bases matching TRBD1. The J segment lost 7 bases and the V segment lost 5 bases, leaving 7 bases of the junction unmatched. Germline V lookup: CDR1 MDHEN, CDR2 SYDVKM. The CDR3 runs 15 residues. The CDR3 sequence: CASSRTDRVNSPLHF. The CDR3, as DNA: TGTGCCAGCAGTAGAACGGACAGGGTGAATTCACCCCTCCACTTT.

The CDR3 reads CASSPLVTGGREQYF. The CDR3 region has the DNA TGCGCCAGCAGCCCGCTCGTGACAGGAGGTCGGGAGCAGTACTTC. V usage is TRBV5-1 and J usage is TRBJ2-7, with TRBD1 as a possible D gene (6 bases). This CDR3 is built from 15 residues. V was pared by 4 bases and J by 7 bases, with 21 bases between. Germline lookup yields CDR1 SGHRS and CDR2 YFSETQ.

V is TRBV4-1 and J is TRBJ1-3, with D uncertain. The CDR3 loop spans 15 amino acids. Per the germline V gene, CDR1 is MGHRA and CDR2 is YSYEKL. Trimming cost V 0 bases and J 4 bases, with 10 bases left between them. DNA of the CDR3: TGCGCCAGCAGCCAAGATGTGGCCTCCGGAAACACCATATATTTT. As protein: CASSQDVASGNTIYF.

The J gene is TRBJ2-3, the V gene TRBV23-1; 10 positions match TRBD1. TRBV23-1 is labeled an ORF, and its function is uncertain. V shed 0 bases and J 6 bases; nucleotides not matched to a gene: 6. The CDR3 runs to 16 residues. This CDR3 reads CASSQSTGQGSDTQYF. The CDR3 bases are TGCGCCAGCAGTCAATCCACGGGACAGGGGTCGGATACGCAGTATTTT.